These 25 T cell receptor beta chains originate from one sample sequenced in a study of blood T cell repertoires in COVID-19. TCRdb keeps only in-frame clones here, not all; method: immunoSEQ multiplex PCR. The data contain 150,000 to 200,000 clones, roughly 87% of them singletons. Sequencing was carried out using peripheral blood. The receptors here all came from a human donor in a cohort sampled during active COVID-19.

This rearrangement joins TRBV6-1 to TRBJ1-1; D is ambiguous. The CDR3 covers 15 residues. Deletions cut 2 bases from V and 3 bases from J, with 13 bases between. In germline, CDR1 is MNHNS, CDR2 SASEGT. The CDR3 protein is CASSETRDPYTEAFF. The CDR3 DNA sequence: TGTGCCAGCAGTGAAACCCGGGATCCGTACACTGAAGCTTTCTTT.

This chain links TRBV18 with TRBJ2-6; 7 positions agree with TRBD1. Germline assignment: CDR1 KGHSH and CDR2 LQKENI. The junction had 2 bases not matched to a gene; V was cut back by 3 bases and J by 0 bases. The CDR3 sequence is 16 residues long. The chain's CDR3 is CASSPGTASGANVLTF. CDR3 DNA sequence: TGTGCCAGCTCACCGGGGACAGCCTCTGGGGCCAACGTCCTGACTTTC.

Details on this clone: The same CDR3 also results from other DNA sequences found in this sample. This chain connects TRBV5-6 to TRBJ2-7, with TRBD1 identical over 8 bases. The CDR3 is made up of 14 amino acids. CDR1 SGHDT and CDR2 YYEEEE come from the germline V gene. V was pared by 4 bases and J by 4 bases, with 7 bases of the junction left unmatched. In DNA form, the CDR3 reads TGTGCCAGCAGCGGACCCAGGGGGCGGTACGAGCAGTACTTC. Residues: CASSGPRGRYEQYF.

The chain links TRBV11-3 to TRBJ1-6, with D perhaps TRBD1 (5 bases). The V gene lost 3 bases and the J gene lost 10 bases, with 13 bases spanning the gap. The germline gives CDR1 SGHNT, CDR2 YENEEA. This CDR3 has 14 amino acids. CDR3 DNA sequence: TGTGCCAGCAGCTTGGGGGGTTTCAGCTCACCCCTCCACTTT. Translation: CASSLGGFSSPLHF. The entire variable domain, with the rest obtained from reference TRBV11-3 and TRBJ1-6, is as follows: EAGVVQSPRYKIIEKKQPVAFWCNPISGHNTLYWYLQNLGQGPELLIRYENEEAVDDSQLPKDRFSAERLKGVDSTLKIQPAELGDSAVYLCASSLGGFSSPLHFGNGTRLTVT.

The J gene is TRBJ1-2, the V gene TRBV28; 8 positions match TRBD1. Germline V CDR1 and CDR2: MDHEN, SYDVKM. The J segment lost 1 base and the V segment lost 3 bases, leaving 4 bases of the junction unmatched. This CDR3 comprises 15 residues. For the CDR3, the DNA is TGTGCCAGCAGTTTTCAGGGGGCCTATAACTATGGCTACACCTTC. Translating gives CASSFQGAYNYGYTF.

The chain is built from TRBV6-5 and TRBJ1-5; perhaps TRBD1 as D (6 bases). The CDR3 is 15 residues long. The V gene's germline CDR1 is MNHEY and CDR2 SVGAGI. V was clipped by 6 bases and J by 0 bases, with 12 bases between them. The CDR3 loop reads CASSSTGDSNQPQHF. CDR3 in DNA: TGTGCCAGCAGCTCGACAGGAGATAGCAATCAGCCCCAGCATTTT.

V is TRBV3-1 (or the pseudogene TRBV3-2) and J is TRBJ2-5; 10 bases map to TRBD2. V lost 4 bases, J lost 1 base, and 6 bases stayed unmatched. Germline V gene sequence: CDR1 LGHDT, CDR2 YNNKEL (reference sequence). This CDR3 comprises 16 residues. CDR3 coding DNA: TGTGCCAGCAGCCGCGGCCGGACTAGCGGCCAAGAGACCCAGTACTTC. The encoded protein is CASSRGRTSGQETQYF.

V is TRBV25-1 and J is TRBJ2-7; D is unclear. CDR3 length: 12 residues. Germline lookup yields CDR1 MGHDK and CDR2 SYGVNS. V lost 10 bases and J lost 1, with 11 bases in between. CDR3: CATLDTSYEQYF. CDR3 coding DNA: TGTGCCACCTTAGACACATCCTACGAGCAGTACTTC.

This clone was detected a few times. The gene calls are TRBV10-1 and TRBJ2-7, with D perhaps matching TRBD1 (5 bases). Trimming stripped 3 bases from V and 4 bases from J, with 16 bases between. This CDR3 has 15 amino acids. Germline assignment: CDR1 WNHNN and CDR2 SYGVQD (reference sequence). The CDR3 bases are TGCGCCAGCAGTGAAATCCAGGGCAGTGTATACGAGCAGTACTTC. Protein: CASSEIQGSVYEQYF.

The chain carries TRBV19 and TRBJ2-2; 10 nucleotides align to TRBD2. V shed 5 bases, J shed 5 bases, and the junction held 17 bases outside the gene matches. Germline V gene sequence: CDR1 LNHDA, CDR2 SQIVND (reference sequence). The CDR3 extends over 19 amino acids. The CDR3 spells CASSPLSGRALKGTGELFF. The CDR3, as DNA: TGTGCCAGTAGTCCCCTCAGCGGGAGGGCCTTAAAGGGGACCGGGGAGCTGTTTTTT.

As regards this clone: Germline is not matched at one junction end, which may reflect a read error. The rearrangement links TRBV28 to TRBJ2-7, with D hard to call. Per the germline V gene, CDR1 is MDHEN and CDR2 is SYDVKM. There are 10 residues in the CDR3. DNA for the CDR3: TGTGCCAGCAGTTCGGTGTTTCCTATCTTC. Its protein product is CASSSVFPIF.

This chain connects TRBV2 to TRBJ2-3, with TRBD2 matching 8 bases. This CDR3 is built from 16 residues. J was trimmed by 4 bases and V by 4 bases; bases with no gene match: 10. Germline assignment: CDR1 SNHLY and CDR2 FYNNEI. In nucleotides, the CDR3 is TGTGCCAGCAGTGGTCTCATCGGACTAGCCCCAGATACGCAGTATTTT. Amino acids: CASSGLIGLAPDTQYF.

The DNA of the CDR3 is TGTGCCAGCAGCCTTAGCGGGGGTGTTACCGAGCAGTACTTC. The encoded protein is CASSLSGGVTEQYF. V is TRBV9 and J is TRBJ2-7; 9 nucleotides match TRBD2. Germline V gene lookup returns CDR1 SGDLS and CDR2 YYNGEE. The CDR3 runs to 14 residues. V lost 4 bases and J lost 6; bases outside the gene matches: 8.

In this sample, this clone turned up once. The CDR3, as DNA: TGTGCCAGCAGTGAATATGGGAGAGAGACCCAGTACTTC. Encoded protein: CASSEYGRETQYF. V gene TRBV6-1 combines with J gene TRBJ2-5, with D possibly being TRBD2 (5 bases). Per the germline V gene, CDR1 is MNHNS and CDR2 is SASEGT. Trimming took 2 bases from V and 4 from J, leaving 8 bases between them. This CDR3 contains 13 residues.

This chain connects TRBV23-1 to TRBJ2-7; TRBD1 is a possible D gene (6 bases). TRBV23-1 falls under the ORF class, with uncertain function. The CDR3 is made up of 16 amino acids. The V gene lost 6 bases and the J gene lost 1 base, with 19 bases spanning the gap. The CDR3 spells CASRLNEQGSSYEQYF. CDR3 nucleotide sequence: TGCGCCAGCAGGCTTAACGAACAGGGATCATCCTACGAGCAGTACTTC.

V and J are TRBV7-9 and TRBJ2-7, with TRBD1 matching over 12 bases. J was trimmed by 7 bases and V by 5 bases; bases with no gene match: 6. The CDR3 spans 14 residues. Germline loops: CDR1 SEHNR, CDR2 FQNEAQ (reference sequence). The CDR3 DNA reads TGTGCCAGCAGCCCCCGGGACAGGGGGCAAGAGCAGTACTTC. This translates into CASSPRDRGQEQYF.

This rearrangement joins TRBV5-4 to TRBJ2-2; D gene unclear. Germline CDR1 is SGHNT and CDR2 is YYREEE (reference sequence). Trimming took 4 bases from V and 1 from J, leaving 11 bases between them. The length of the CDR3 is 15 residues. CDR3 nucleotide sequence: TGTGCCAGCAGCGAACCCCAGGAGAACACCGGGGAGCTGTTTTTT. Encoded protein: CASSEPQENTGELFF.

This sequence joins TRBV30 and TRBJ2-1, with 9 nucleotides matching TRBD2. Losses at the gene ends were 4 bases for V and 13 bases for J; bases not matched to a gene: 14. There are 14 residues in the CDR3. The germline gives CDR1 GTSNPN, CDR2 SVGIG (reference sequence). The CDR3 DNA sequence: TGTGCCTGGATAGGGACTAGCTTTGGCAAGGTTCAGTTCTTC. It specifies CAWIGTSFGKVQFF.

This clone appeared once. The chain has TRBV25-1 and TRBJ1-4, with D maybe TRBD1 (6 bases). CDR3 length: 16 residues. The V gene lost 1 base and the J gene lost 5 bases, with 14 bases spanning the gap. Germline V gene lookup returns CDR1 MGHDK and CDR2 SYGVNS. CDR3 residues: CASSESAGTPNEKLFF. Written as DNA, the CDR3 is TGTGCCAGCAGTGAATCGGCCGGGACACCCAATGAAAAACTGTTTTTT.

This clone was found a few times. CDR3 coding DNA: TGTGCCAGCAGCCAAAGAACAGGGGAACCAAATTCACCCCTCCACTTT. It encodes CASSQRTGEPNSPLHF. The chain has TRBV11-3 and TRBJ1-6; TRBD1 matches at 7 bases. The CDR3 totals 16 residues. CDR1 and CDR2 from the germline V gene are SGHNT and YENEEA. The trim removed 5 bases at V and 7 bases at J, leaving 11 bases unmatched.

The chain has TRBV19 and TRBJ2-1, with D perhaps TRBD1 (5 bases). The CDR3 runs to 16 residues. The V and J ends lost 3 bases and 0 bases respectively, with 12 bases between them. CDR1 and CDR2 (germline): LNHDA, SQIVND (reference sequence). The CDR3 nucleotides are TGTGCCAGTAGTATTATAGACAGAAGCTCCTACAATGAGCAGTTCTTC. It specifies CASSIIDRSSYNEQFF.

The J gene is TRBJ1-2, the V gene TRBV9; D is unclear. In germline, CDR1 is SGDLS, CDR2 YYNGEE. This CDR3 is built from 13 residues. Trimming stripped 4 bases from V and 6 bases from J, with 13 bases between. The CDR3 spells CASSSYLVDGYTF. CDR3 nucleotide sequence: TGTGCCAGCAGCTCGTACTTGGTCGATGGCTACACCTTC. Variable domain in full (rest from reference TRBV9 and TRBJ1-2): DSGVTQTPKHLITATGQRVTLRCSPRSGDLSVYWYQQSLDQGLQFLIQYYNGEERAKGNILERFSAQQFPDLHSELNLSSLELGDSALYFCASSSYLVDGYTFGSGTRLTVV.

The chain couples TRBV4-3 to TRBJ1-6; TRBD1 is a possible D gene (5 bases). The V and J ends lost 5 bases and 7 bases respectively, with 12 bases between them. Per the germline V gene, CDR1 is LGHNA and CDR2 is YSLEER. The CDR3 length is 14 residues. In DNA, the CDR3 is TGCGCCAGCAGCATCTCGGGGGGGAATTCACCCCTCCACTTT. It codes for CASSISGGNSPLHF.

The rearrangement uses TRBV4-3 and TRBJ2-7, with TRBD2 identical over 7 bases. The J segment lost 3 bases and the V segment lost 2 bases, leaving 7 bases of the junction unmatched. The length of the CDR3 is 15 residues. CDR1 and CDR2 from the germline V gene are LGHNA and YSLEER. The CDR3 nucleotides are TGCGCCAGCAGCCAATGGGGGGGTGGGTTCTACGAGCAGTACTTC. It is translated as CASSQWGGGFYEQYF.

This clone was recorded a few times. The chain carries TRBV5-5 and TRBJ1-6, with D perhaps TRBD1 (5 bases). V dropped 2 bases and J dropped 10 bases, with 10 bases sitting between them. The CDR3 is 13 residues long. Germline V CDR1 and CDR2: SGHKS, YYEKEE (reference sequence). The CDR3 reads CASSLQEWSPLHF. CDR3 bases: TGTGCCAGCAGCTTACAGGAATGGTCACCCCTCCACTTT.